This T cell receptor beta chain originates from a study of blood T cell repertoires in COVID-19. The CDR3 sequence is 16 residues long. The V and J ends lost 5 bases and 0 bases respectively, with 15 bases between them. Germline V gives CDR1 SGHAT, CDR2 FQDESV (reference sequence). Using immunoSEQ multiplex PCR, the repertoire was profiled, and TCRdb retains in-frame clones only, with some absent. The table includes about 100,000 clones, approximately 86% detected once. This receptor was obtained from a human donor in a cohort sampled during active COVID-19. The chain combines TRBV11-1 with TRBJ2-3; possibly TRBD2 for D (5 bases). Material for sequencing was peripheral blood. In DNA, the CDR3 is TGTGCCAGCAGCCGAGGGTCAAAGACTAGCACAGATACGCAGTATTTT. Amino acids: CASSRGSKTSTDTQYF.